These 3 T cell receptor beta chains originate from one sample sequenced in a study of shared clonotypes between healthy human individuals. Assay: immunoSEQ multiplex PCR; the TCRdb copy retains only in-frame clones and omits some. The sample contains around 2,000,000 clones, around 96% of which appear only once. Naive CD8 isolation took CD45RO-negative cells positively selected for CCR7 and excluded terminally differentiated effector memory CD45RA+ cells. Sequencing used naive CD8+ T cells sorted from blood. These receptors came from a man in his late teens or twenties in good health.

V is TRBV5-1 and J is TRBJ2-3; tentative D call: TRBD2 (5 bases). Per germline, CDR1 SGHRS and CDR2 YFSETQ. CDR3 length equals 14 residues. Trimming took off 4 bases at V and 2 bases at J, with 11 bases between the two ends. This chain's CDR3 is CASSPEVYTDTQYF. The CDR3 coding sequence is TGCGCCAGCAGCCCGGAGGTCTACACAGATACGCAGTATTTT.

A word on this clone: The same CDR3 arises from other DNA sequences in this sample as well. The chain uses TRBV29-1 and TRBJ2-3; D unclear. The CDR3 runs to 11 residues. Trimming shortened V by 6 bases and J by 0 bases, and 4 bases separated the two germline ends. The V gene's germline CDR1 is SQVTM and CDR2 ANQGSEA. CDR3 DNA sequence: TGCAGCGTCGACAGCACAGATACGCAGTATTTT. Protein sequence: CSVDSTDTQYF.

The rearrangement joins TRBV10-3 to TRBJ2-2; D call uncertain. V was clipped by 3 bases and J by 4 bases, with 15 bases between them. Germline CDR1 reads ENHRY; CDR2 reads SYGVKD. CDR3 length: 16 residues. The CDR3: CAISDHTETTTGELFF. The CDR3 DNA follows: TGTGCCATCAGTGACCACACCGAGACGACCACCGGGGAGCTGTTTTTT.